What follows are 21 T cell receptor beta chains derived from one specimen sequenced in a study of T-cell memory formation after mild COVID-19. MiXCR was run by TCRdb on the 5' RACE reads, yielding one entry per CDR3 protein. The top ten hold roughly a fifth of the sample, which has hundreds of thousands of distinct CDR3 sequences, roughly 18% seen once. The sequenced material came from PBMCs or a T cell subset sorted from them (not recorded which). The source is a man younger than 35 who had mild COVID-19 (a few samples of this study predate the infection). Cell type and time point are not known.

This clonotype has a count of ten or more. This chain uses TRBV7-2 with TRBJ2-1; no firm D call. The V gene lost 3 bases and the J gene lost 9 bases, with 15 bases spanning the gap. The CDR3 consists of 14 residues. Germline-derived CDR1 and CDR2 are SGHTA and FQGNSA. CDR3 loop: CASSFRTRQSEQFF. The DNA of the CDR3 is TGTGCCAGCAGCTTCCGTACTCGGCAAAGTGAGCAGTTCTTC.

The chain recombines TRBV3-1 with TRBJ2-4; D is possibly TRBD2 (6 bases). This CDR3 is built from 19 residues. Germline V lookup: CDR1 LGHDT, CDR2 YNNKEL (reference sequence). The ends were cut back, 0 bases at V and 1 base at J, with 19 bases in the middle. The CDR3 DNA reads as TGTGCCAGCAGCCAAGAGCGGGACTCAAGAAACGGTGCCAAAAACATTCAGTACTTC. Translated: CASSQERDSRNGAKNIQYF. The whole variable domain, filled in from reference TRBV3-1 and TRBJ2-4, reads DTAVSQTPKYLVTQMGNDKSIKCEQNLGHDTMYWYKQDSKKFLKIMFSYNNKELIINETVPNRFSPKSPDKAHLNLHINSLELGDSAVYFCASSQERDSRNGAKNIQYFGAGTRLSVL.

The CDR3 sequence is CASSFYRGANYGYTF. The CDR3 DNA reads as TGTGCCAGCAGCTTTTACAGGGGGGCCAACTATGGCTACACCTTC. The chain couples TRBV7-2 to TRBJ1-2; TRBD1 matches at 8 bases. CDR1 and CDR2 from the germline V gene are SGHTA and FQGNSA. V dropped 3 bases and J dropped 2; count of bases not matched to a gene: 5. The CDR3 has 15 amino acids.

The chain joins TRBV5-1 to TRBJ1-1; D not resolved. Per the germline V gene, CDR1 is SGHRS and CDR2 is YFSETQ. The length of the CDR3 is 14 residues. Trimming removed 0 bases from V and 1 base from J, with 7 bases in between. DNA of the CDR3: TGCGCCAGCAGCTTGGACGTAGCGAACACTGAAGCTTTCTTT. Its translation: CASSLDVANTEAFF.

The J gene is TRBJ2-5, the V gene TRBV7-2; D might be TRBD1 (6 bases). Germline V lookup: CDR1 SGHTA, CDR2 FQGNSA. Between the trimmed V and J ends, which lost 1 base and 4 bases, there was a span of 10 bases. CDR3 length: 14 residues. The CDR3 sequence is CASSLDRVAETQYF. The CDR3 DNA reads TGTGCCAGCAGCTTAGACAGGGTAGCAGAGACCCAGTACTTC.

There are a few counts of this clonotype. The V gene is TRBV2, the J gene TRBJ1-1; 7 positions agree with TRBD1. The trim removed 9 bases at V and 3 bases at J, leaving 7 bases unmatched. The CDR3 has 13 amino acids. Per the germline V gene, CDR1 is SNHLY and CDR2 is FYNNEI. The CDR3 loop reads CASRQGSDTEAFF. CDR3 nucleotides: TGTGCCAGTCGACAGGGTTCGGACACTGAAGCTTTCTTT.

This clonotype occurred a few times. The chain employs TRBV20-1 and TRBJ2-7, with 8 bases aligning to TRBD1. J was trimmed by 3 bases and V by 6 bases; bases with no gene match: 10. From germline, CDR1 is DFQATT and CDR2 SNEGSKA (reference sequence). This CDR3 comprises 14 residues. The CDR3 nucleotides are TGCAGTGCCTCCTACCGGACAGGGAGCTACGAGCAGTACGTC. It translates to CSASYRTGSYEQYV.

In this sample, this clonotype turned up a few times. V is TRBV6-2 or TRBV6-3 and J is TRBJ1-5; 10 bases align to TRBD1. CDR1 is MNHEY, CDR2 SVGEGT, per germline. The CDR3 is 18 residues long. V shed 2 bases, J shed 4 bases, and the junction held 11 bases outside the gene matches. The CDR3, as DNA: TGTGCCAGCAGTTACCCGATGACAGGGGGCAAGGAGAATCAGCCCCAGCATTTT. Translated: CASSYPMTGGKENQPQHF.

V gene TRBV20-1 combines with J gene TRBJ2-7; weak D call: TRBD2 (5 bases). V was trimmed by 3 bases and J by 6 bases, leaving 15 bases between them. This CDR3 has 13 residues. From germline, CDR1 is DFQATT and CDR2 SNEGSKA (reference sequence). The CDR3 sequence: CSASLPAGREQYF. As DNA, the CDR3 is TGCAGTGCTAGTCTTCCGGCGGGCCGCGAGCAGTACTTC.

CDR3 sequence: CATSDARETRITYF. In DNA, the CDR3 is TGTGCCACCAGTGACGCCCGGGAGACTAGGATCACGTACTTC. This chain connects TRBV24-1 to TRBJ2-5; tentatively, D is TRBD2 (6 bases). There are 14 residues in the CDR3. V was trimmed by 4 bases and J by 13 bases, leaving 21 bases between them. Germline lookup yields CDR1 KGHDR and CDR2 SFDVKD.

The sample holds many counts of this clonotype. The junction shows a germline mismatch at one end, possibly a read error. The genes are TRBV5-1 and TRBJ2-7, with a possible D match to TRBD1 (5 bases). This CDR3 region has 18 residues. Germline V gene sequence: CDR1 SGHRS, CDR2 YFSETQ. The CDR3 bases are TGCGCCAGCAGCATGGGTCTCTGGGGCGAGCTAGTCTCCGACGAGCAGTACTTC. Encoded protein: CASSMGLWGELVSDEQYF.

The V gene is TRBV10-2, the J gene TRBJ1-1; the D is unclear. The CDR3 spans 15 residues. The V end was cut by 4 bases, the J end by 2 bases, with 14 bases between. Germline V gives CDR1 WSHSY, CDR2 SAAADI. Here the CDR3 DNA reads TGCGCCAGCAGTGGATTTCTCCGGGGAAACACTGAAGCTTTCTTT. This sequence encodes CASSGFLRGNTEAFF.

Ten or more counts support this clonotype. V is TRBV5-4 and J is TRBJ2-3; tentatively, D is TRBD2 (6 bases). Germline V CDR1 and CDR2: SGHNT, YYREEE (reference sequence). Trimming left V 3 bases short and J 2 bases short, with 16 bases between. The CDR3 contains 16 residues. CDR3 coding DNA: TGTGCCAGCAGCTCGGTCCTAGCGCTACCCACAGATACGCAGTATTTT. It yields the protein CASSSVLALPTDTQYF.

This clonotype has more than one count but fewer than ten. The gene calls are TRBV7-7 and TRBJ2-5, with TRBD1 as a possible D gene (5 bases). CDR1 is SSHAT and CDR2 is FNYEAQ in the germline V gene (reference sequence). V lost 2 bases and J lost 5, with 15 bases in between. CDR3 length: 15 amino acids. CDR3 in amino acids: CASSLSVGPEETQYF. In DNA form, the CDR3 reads TGTGCCAGCAGCTTATCAGTGGGGCCCGAGGAGACCCAGTACTTC.

This rearrangement joins TRBV4-3 to TRBJ1-2; D uncertain. The CDR3 runs to 15 residues. Trimming cost V 1 base and J 2 bases, with 11 bases left between them. CDR1 LGHNA and CDR2 YSLEER come from the germline V gene. In DNA, the CDR3 is TGCGCCAGCAGCCAAGTTGCAGGTTCCAACTATGGCTACACCTTC. Protein sequence: CASSQVAGSNYGYTF.

This clonotype was seen a handful of times. The rearrangement joins TRBV3-1 to TRBJ2-5; D possibly matches TRBD1 or TRBD2 (6 bases each). V lost 1 base and J lost 5, with 8 bases in between. Germline loops: CDR1 LGHDT, CDR2 YNNKEL (reference sequence). The CDR3 is 13 residues long. The CDR3 loop reads CASSQGGGETQYF. The CDR3 nucleotides read TGTGCCAGCAGCCAAGGAGGGGGGGAGACCCAGTACTTC.

Regarding this clonotype: This likely comes from a read error, as the CDR3 has no conserved phenylalanine or tryptophan at its end. The chain employs TRBV6-5 and TRBJ1-3, with D unclear. The CDR3 has 13 residues. The germline gives CDR1 MNHEY, CDR2 SVGAGI. Trimming stripped 6 bases from V and 1 base from J, with 7 bases between. The DNA for the CDR3 is TGTGCCAGCAGGTGGACGTCTGGAAACACCATATATATT. Its translation: CASRWTSGNTIYI.

This clonotype has just a few counts. Here the CDR3 reads CASSQAPFERGAYNEQFF. The CDR3 coding sequence is TGCGCCAGCAGCCAAGCCCCCTTCGAGAGGGGGGCCTACAATGAGCAGTTCTTC. This chain connects TRBV4-3 to TRBJ2-1; D possibly matches TRBD1 or TRBD2 (6 bases each). The CDR3 runs 18 residues. Looked up from germline, CDR1 is LGHNA and CDR2 is YSLEER. Between the trimmed V and J ends, which lost 1 base and 2 bases, there was a span of 18 bases.

The chain joins TRBV12-5 to TRBJ2-1; D perhaps matches TRBD1 (6 bases). This CDR3 region has 17 residues. From germline, CDR1 is LGHNT and CDR2 FRNRAP. V was clipped by 6 bases and J by 4 bases, with 22 bases between them. CDR3 in DNA: TGTGCTAGTGGCCTACCCACAGGGTCCCCTCAATACAATGAGCAGTTCTTC. Encoded protein: CASGLPTGSPQYNEQFF.

This clonotype was seen a few times. This chain joins TRBV6-2 or TRBV6-3 and TRBJ2-6, with TRBD1 matching 9 bases. The germline CDR1 and CDR2 sequences are MNHEY and SVGEGT. The trim removed 7 bases at V and 0 bases at J, leaving 4 bases unmatched. The CDR3 is 16 residues long. The CDR3 DNA is TGTGCCAGCACCCAGGACAGGGGCTCTGGGGCCAACGTCCTGACTTTC. This translates into CASTQDRGSGANVLTF.

The gene calls are TRBV6-5 and TRBJ2-3, with TRBD1 matching 9 bases. Germline assignment: CDR1 MNHEY and CDR2 SVGAGI. The CDR3 consists of 14 residues. The V and J ends lost 4 bases and 1 base, in that order; junction bases with no gene match: 0. DNA for the CDR3: TGTGCCAGCAGTTGGGACAGGGGCACAGATACGCAGTATTTT. Amino acid sequence: CASSWDRGTDTQYF.